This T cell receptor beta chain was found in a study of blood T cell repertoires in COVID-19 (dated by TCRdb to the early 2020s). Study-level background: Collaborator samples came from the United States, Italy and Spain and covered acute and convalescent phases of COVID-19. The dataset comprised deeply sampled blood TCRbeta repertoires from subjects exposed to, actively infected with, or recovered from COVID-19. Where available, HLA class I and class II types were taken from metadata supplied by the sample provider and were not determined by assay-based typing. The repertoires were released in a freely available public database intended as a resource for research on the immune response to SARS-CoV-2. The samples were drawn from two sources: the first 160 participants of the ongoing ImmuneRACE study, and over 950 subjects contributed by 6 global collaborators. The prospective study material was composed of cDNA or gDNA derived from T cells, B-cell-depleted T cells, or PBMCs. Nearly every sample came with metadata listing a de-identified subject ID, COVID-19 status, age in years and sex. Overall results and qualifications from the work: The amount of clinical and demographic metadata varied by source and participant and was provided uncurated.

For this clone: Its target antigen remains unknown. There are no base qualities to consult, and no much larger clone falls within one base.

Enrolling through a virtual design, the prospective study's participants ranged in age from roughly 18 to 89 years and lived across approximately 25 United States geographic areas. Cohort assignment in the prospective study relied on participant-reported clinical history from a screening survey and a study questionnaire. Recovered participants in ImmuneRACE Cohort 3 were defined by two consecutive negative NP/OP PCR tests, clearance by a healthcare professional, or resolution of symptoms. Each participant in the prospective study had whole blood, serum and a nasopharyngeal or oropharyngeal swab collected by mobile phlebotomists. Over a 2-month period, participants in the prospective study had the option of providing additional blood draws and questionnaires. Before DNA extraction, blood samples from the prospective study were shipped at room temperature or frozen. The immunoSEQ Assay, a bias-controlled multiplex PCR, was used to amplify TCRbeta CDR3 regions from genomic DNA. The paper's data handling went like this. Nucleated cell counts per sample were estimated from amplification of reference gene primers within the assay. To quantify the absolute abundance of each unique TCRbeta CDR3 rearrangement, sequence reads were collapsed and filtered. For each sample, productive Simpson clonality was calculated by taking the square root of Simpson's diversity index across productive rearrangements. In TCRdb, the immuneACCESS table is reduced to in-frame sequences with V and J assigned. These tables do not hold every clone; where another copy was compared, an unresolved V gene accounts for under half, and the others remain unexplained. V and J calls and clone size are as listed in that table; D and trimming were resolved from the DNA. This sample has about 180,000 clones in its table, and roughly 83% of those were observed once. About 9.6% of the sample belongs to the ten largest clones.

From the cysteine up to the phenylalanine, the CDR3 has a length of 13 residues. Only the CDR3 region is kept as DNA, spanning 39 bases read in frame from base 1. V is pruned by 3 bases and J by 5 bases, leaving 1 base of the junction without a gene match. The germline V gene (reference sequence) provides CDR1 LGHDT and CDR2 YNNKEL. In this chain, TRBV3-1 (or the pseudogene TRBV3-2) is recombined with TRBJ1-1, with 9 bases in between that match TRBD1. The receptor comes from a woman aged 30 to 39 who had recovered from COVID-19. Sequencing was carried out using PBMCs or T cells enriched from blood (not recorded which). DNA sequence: TGTGCCAGCAGCCAGGGGACAGGGACTGAAGCTTTCTTT. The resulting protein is CASSQGTGTEAFF.